This T cell receptor beta chain was retrieved from a study of T cells in Graves' hyperthyroidism and ophthalmopathy. Points from the study as a whole: Appearing also in blood were most of the thyroid clonotypes expanded above 0.001. By a 13 V-J model, ophthalmopathy was set apart from stable hyperthyroidism.

Amplified regions were TCR beta CDR3 sequences from RNA transcripts. The HTBI primer set drove a first-round RT-PCR of the TCR CDR3. From the multiplex PCR reads, TCRdb called clonotypes with MiXCR, one entry per CDR3 protein. The sample lists roughly 660,000 distinct CDR3 sequences, roughly 17% occurring once. As to this clonotype: Its antigen remains unknown.

The CDR3 length is 15 residues. CDR1 LNHDA and CDR2 SQIVND come from the germline V gene (reference sequence). Trimming stripped 8 bases from V and 4 bases from J, with 19 bases between. The study enrolled patients aged 18 to 65 with newly diagnosed hyperthyroidism of under 2 months' duration. Not enrolled were patients with uncontrolled infection, other autoimmune disease, pregnancy or lactation. This receptor was obtained from a man aged 45-65 years with Graves' hyperthyroidism. The source material was blood. This chain uses TRBV19 with TRBJ2-3, with D perhaps given as TRBD1 or TRBD2 (7 bases each). CDR3 amino acids: CASAQGGGRADTQYF. CDR3 coding DNA: TGTGCCAGTGCTCAGGGGGGGGGCCGGGCAGATACGCAGTATTTT.